Presented here are 20 T cell receptor beta chains from one specimen sequenced in a study of blood T cell repertoires in COVID-19. Libraries were prepared by immunoSEQ multiplex PCR; TCRdb keeps only in-frame clonotypes and omits some of them. The sample lists around 260,000 clones, around nine tenths occurring once. The sequenced material came from peripheral blood. The receptors derive from a man aged 40-49 years who had recovered from COVID-19.

The gene calls are TRBV7-9 and TRBJ1-1, with D uncertain. CDR1 and CDR2 (germline): SEHNR, FQNEAQ (reference sequence). The CDR3 spans 12 residues. Trimming stripped 5 bases from V and 7 bases from J, with 11 bases between. This CDR3 is CASSPRGGEAFF. In nucleotides, the CDR3 is TGTGCCAGCAGCCCAAGAGGAGGTGAAGCTTTCTTT. The entire variable domain, with the rest obtained from reference TRBV7-9 and TRBJ1-1, is as follows: DTGVSQNPRHKITKRGQNVTFRCDPISEHNRLYWYRQTLGQGPEFLTYFQNEAQLEKSRLLSDRFSAERPKGSFSTLEIQRTEQGDSAMYLCASSPRGGEAFFGQGTRLTVV.

This clone has only one observation. The rearrangement uses TRBV10-3 and TRBJ2-7; 7 nucleotides line up with TRBD1. The CDR3 has 13 residues. Trimming cost V 9 bases and J 2 bases; bases outside gene matches: 7. CDR1 is ENHRY and CDR2 is SYGVKD in the germline V gene. Here the CDR3 reads CAISTGTAYEQYF. Written as DNA, the CDR3 is TGTGCCATATCGACCGGGACAGCCTACGAGCAGTACTTC.

This clone was counted once. The chain uses TRBV5-6 and TRBJ2-3; perhaps TRBD1 as D (6 bases). Germline assignment: CDR1 SGHDT and CDR2 YYEEEE. V shed 4 bases and J shed 3 bases, with 15 bases lying between them. The CDR3 has 15 amino acids. CDR3 in amino acids: CASSPGHGGTDTQYF. The CDR3 DNA follows: TGTGCCAGCAGCCCGGGACACGGAGGAACAGATACGCAGTATTTT.

The chain combines TRBV20-1 with TRBJ2-3, with TRBD2 identical over 8 bases. J lost 2 bases, V lost 3 bases, and 7 bases had no gene match. The CDR3 loop spans 15 amino acids. Germline V lookup: CDR1 DFQATT, CDR2 SNEGSKA (reference sequence). The CDR3, as DNA: TGCAGTGCTAGTCGGGACGGGGGGGCCACAGATACGCAGTATTTT. It translates to CSASRDGGATDTQYF.

Of note for this clone: The CDR3 does not close with the conserved phenylalanine or tryptophan, likely indicating a read error. The limits of the CDR3 on the DNA are not certain, so only TCRdb's listed CDR3 is given. The chain joins TRBV28 to TRBJ2-7; no check of the table's D call, TRBD2, against the DNA was made. CDR1 and CDR2 (germline): MDHEN, SYDVKM. The CDR3 sequence runs 12 residues, both termini included. CDR3 residues: CASSHQGLAGEY.

The chain recombines TRBV6-5 with TRBJ2-1; no definite D call. The CDR3 has 13 residues. The germline CDR1 and CDR2 sequences are MNHEY and SVGAGI. V was shortened by 7 bases and J by 4 bases, with 11 bases between the two germline ends. The CDR3 loop is CASTPVKYNEQFF. For the CDR3, the DNA is TGTGCCAGCACGCCAGTGAAGTACAATGAGCAGTTCTTC.

The V call is TRBV5-1, the J call TRBJ1-5, with D possibly being TRBD1 (5 bases). Germline V gives CDR1 SGHRS, CDR2 YFSETQ. The V and J ends lost 0 bases and 7 bases respectively, with 14 bases between them. The CDR3 runs to 15 residues. The CDR3 reads CASSLAGGPGQPQHF. The CDR3 DNA follows: TGCGCCAGCAGCTTGGCCGGGGGACCGGGCCAGCCCCAGCATTTT.

The rearrangement uses TRBV5-1 and TRBJ1-4; D unresolved. The CDR3 totals 13 residues. V was pared by 4 bases and J by 8 bases, with 12 bases between. CDR1 and CDR2 (germline): SGHRS, YFSETQ. Here the CDR3 reads CASSAVNREKLFF. The CDR3 DNA sequence: TGCGCCAGCAGCGCCGTGAATAGAGAAAAACTGTTTTTT.

This chain links TRBV5-1 with TRBJ2-1; 8 nucleotides line up with TRBD2. The germline V gene has CDR1 SGHRS and CDR2 YFSETQ. J gave up 0 bases and V 0 bases, and 14 bases lay outside the gene matches. The CDR3 runs 20 residues. The DNA for the CDR3 is TGCGCCAGCAGCTTGGCCGGGGCGGGAGGCCGAACTAGCTCCTACAATGAGCAGTTCTTC. Encoded protein: CASSLAGAGGRTSSYNEQFF.

This chain links TRBV29-1 with TRBJ2-1; 13 bases agree with TRBD2. Germline lookup yields CDR1 SQVTM and CDR2 ANQGSEA. The CDR3 is 16 residues long. V gave up 4 bases and J gave up 9 bases; unmatched junction bases: 12. The CDR3 protein is CSVVPPGTSGNSEQFF. CDR3 DNA sequence: TGCAGCGTTGTACCCCCAGGGACTAGCGGGAATAGTGAGCAGTTCTTC.

This clone was seen once. The V call is TRBV30, the J call TRBJ2-7, with 10 nucleotides matching TRBD2. This CDR3 contains 14 residues. The trim removed 3 bases at V and 3 bases at J, leaving 5 bases unmatched. Germline assignment: CDR1 GTSNPN and CDR2 SVGIG (reference sequence). As DNA, the CDR3 is TGTGCCTGGAGCCGAGCGGGAGGGAGCTACGAGCAGTACTTC. Amino acids: CAWSRAGGSYEQYF. The entire variable domain, with the rest obtained from reference TRBV30 and TRBJ2-7, is as follows: SQTIHQWPATLVQPVGSPLSLECTVEGTSNPNLYWYRQAAGRGLQLLFYSVGIGQISSEVPQNLSASRPQDRQFILSSKKLLLSDSGFYLCAWSRAGGSYEQYFGPGTRLTVT.

The rearrangement joins TRBV19 to TRBJ2-1; D is uncertain. CDR1 LNHDA and CDR2 SQIVND come from the germline V gene (reference sequence). Deletions cut 8 bases from V and 4 bases from J, with 18 bases between. The CDR3 extends over 15 amino acids. The DNA for the CDR3 is TGTGCCAGTGGCCCCGCCCCGACAAATTACAATGAGCAGTTCTTC. Translation gives CASGPAPTNYNEQFF. The variable domain in full, with the rest retrieved from reference TRBV19 and TRBJ2-1, is DGGITQSPKYLFRKEGQNVTLSCEQNLNHDAMYWYRQDPGQGLRLIYYSQIVNDFQKGDIAEGYSVSREKKESFPLTVTSAQKNPTAFYLCASGPAPTNYNEQFFGPGTRLTVL.

This clone was picked up one time. The J gene is TRBJ2-7, the V gene TRBV7-2; 15 bases agree with TRBD2. The trim removed 3 bases at V and 7 bases at J, leaving 10 bases unmatched. The length of the CDR3 is 17 residues. CDR1 and CDR2 from the germline V gene are SGHTA and FQGNSA. The CDR3 reads CASSFRGTSGRIGEQYF. CDR3 DNA: TGTGCCAGCAGCTTCCGGGGGACTAGCGGGAGGATAGGGGAGCAGTACTTC.

This chain connects TRBV30 to TRBJ1-2; TRBD1 is a possible D gene (6 bases). The CDR3 consists of 11 residues. V lost 3 bases, J lost 8 bases, and 10 bases lay in between. CDR1 GTSNPN and CDR2 SVGIG come from the germline V gene (reference sequence). CDR3 amino acids: CAWSGGGGYTF. The CDR3 nucleotides read TGTGCCTGGAGCGGTGGGGGCGGCTACACCTTC.

DNA for the CDR3: TGTGCCAGCAGTTACGGCGGGAGGAGCTACGAGCAGTACTTC. It is translated as CASSYGGRSYEQYF. The J gene is TRBJ2-7, the V gene TRBV6-5; 8 nucleotides align to TRBD2. The V gene's germline CDR1 is MNHEY and CDR2 SVGAGI. Trimming removed 2 bases from V and 3 bases from J; junction bases left unmatched: 3. This CDR3 is built from 14 residues.

The chain employs TRBV6-5 and TRBJ2-5, with 7 bases lining up with TRBD2. Per the germline V gene, CDR1 is MNHEY and CDR2 is SVGAGI. Unmatched junction bases numbered 12, after V lost 6 bases and J lost 5 bases. The CDR3 is 15 residues long. The CDR3: CASSPLTGGVETQYF. The CDR3 coding sequence is TGTGCCAGCAGCCCCCTAACGGGGGGTGTGGAGACCCAGTACTTC.

This clone was detected once. The chain carries TRBV10-2 and TRBJ1-2, with D possibly TRBD1 on 6 matching bases. Trimming cost V 7 bases and J 4 bases, with 10 bases left between them. The CDR3 totals 12 residues. Germline values: CDR1 WSHSY, CDR2 SAAADI. This CDR3 reads CASTGGAYGYTF. In nucleotides, the CDR3 is TGCGCCAGCACGGGGGGCGCCTATGGCTACACCTTC.

Concerning this clone: At the DNA level, this CDR3 is encoded by other sequences in the same sample as well. This chain connects TRBV9 to TRBJ2-1; D is possibly TRBD1 (6 bases). This CDR3 spans 16 amino acids. The germline gives CDR1 SGDLS, CDR2 YYNGEE. Trimming removed 0 bases from V and 8 bases from J, with 18 bases in between. The CDR3 DNA is TGTGCCAGCAGCGTAGTCCCGGACAGCCGGGGCGATGAGCAGTTCTTC. This sequence encodes CASSVVPDSRGDEQFF.

J is TRBJ1-2 and V is TRBV2, with 9 bases fitting TRBD1. CDR1 is SNHLY, CDR2 FYNNEI, per germline. The V gene end was trimmed by 8 bases and the J gene end by 7 bases; junction bases not matched to a gene: 11. The CDR3 sequence is 14 residues long. The CDR3 bases are TGTGCCAGCTGTTTCGGGACAGGGAACGGTGGCTACACCTTC. Amino acid sequence: CASCFGTGNGGYTF.

This rearrangement joins TRBV11-3 to TRBJ2-3, with 7 bases aligning to TRBD1. V gave up 4 bases and J gave up 2 bases; unmatched junction bases: 6. Per the germline V gene, CDR1 is SGHNT and CDR2 is YENEEA. The length of the CDR3 is 15 residues. CDR3 sequence (DNA): TGTGCCAGCAGCTCCGGGACAGACACCACAGATACGCAGTATTTT. Protein product: CASSSGTDTTDTQYF.